Below are 30 T cell receptor beta chains sequenced from a single sample in a study of T cell clones after liver transplantation. Repertoires were generated with immunoSEQ multiplex PCR, while TCRdb's copy carries only in-frame clones and drops some. The sample yields more than 10,000 clones, roughly 80% seen once. The specimen was CD8+ T cells from blood, collected at the 22-month timepoint. These receptors were collected from a human patient who received a liver transplant. The graft donor may have contributed some T cells.

The CDR3 DNA reads as TGTGCCAGCAGCCCAGACAGGGGTTCAGGAAACACCATATATTTT. Residues: CASSPDRGSGNTIYF. The chain uses TRBV5-5 and TRBJ1-3, with 8 bases identical to TRBD1. CDR3 length equals 15 residues. The J segment lost 4 bases and the V segment lost 4 bases, leaving 7 bases of the junction unmatched. Per germline, CDR1 SGHKS and CDR2 YYEKEE (reference sequence).

This clone came up once. This chain joins TRBV11-2 and TRBJ2-7; 10 bases align to TRBD2. CDR3 length: 15 amino acids. V trimming: 6 bases; J trimming: 0 bases; junction bases outside the gene matches: 5. The germline V gene has CDR1 SGHAT and CDR2 FQNNGV. In DNA, the CDR3 is TGTGCCAGCAGACCGATAGCGGGGGGCTCCTACGAGCAGTACTTC. This sequence encodes CASRPIAGGSYEQYF.

The gene calls are TRBV5-4 and TRBJ1-4, with D perhaps matching TRBD1 (5 bases). Germline lookup yields CDR1 SGHNT and CDR2 YYREEE (reference sequence). This CDR3 is 13 amino acids long. V lost 1 base to trimming and J lost 5 bases, with 6 bases between them. The CDR3 sequence: CASSLWGNEKLFF. The CDR3 DNA sequence: TGTGCCAGCAGCTTGTGGGGCAATGAAAAACTGTTTTTT.

The chain uses TRBV9 and TRBJ2-1; D is perhaps TRBD2 (5 bases). V was clipped by 7 bases and J by 5 bases, with 19 bases between them. The CDR3 length is 15 residues. Germline CDR1 SGDLS, CDR2 YYNGEE. The CDR3 nucleotides read TGTGCCAGCGATGGTGGCGGGTCATCCCACAATGAGCAGTTCTTC. Protein: CASDGGGSSHNEQFF.

The chain employs TRBV5-6 and TRBJ2-7, with TRBD2 matching 11 bases. J lost 4 bases, V lost 5 bases, and 5 bases had no gene match. The CDR3 contains 14 residues. Per the germline V gene, CDR1 is SGHDT and CDR2 is YYEEEE. The CDR3: CASSSTSGVYEQYF. The CDR3 DNA is TGTGCCAGCAGTTCGACTAGCGGGGTATACGAGCAGTACTTC.

This chain uses TRBV27 with TRBJ2-3; the D is unclear. The CDR3 runs 15 residues. Germline assignment: CDR1 MNHEY and CDR2 SMNVEV (reference sequence). Deletions cut 2 bases from V and 2 bases from J, with 11 bases between. The CDR3 coding sequence is TGTGCCAGCAGTTTAGAGCGACCAACCACAGATACGCAGTATTTT. As protein: CASSLERPTTDTQYF.

The chain carries TRBV10-3 and TRBJ1-3; D is uncertain. This CDR3 is built from 15 residues. CDR1 is ENHRY and CDR2 is SYGVKD in the germline V gene. Trimming took off 8 bases at V and 0 bases at J, with 14 bases between the two ends. CDR3 DNA sequence: TGTGCCATCCGAGGTTCCGGCGGCTCTGGAAACACCATATATTTT. It yields the protein CAIRGSGGSGNTIYF.

This clone was picked up one time. The chain has TRBV29-1 and TRBJ1-5, with D perhaps matching TRBD1 (5 bases). The CDR3 is 13 residues long. V dropped 4 bases and J dropped 4 bases, with 11 bases sitting between them. Germline CDR1 is SQVTM and CDR2 is ANQGSEA. CDR3 coding DNA: TGCAGCGTTGGGAGGGAGGGGAATCAGCCCCAGCATTTT. This gives the protein CSVGREGNQPQHF.

The V and J genes are TRBV28 and TRBJ2-1, with 7 bases identical to TRBD2. Germline lookup yields CDR1 MDHEN and CDR2 SYDVKM. The CDR3 runs 16 residues. V lost 5 bases to trimming and J lost 3 bases; unmatched junction nucleotides: 10. The CDR3 nucleotides read TGTGCCAGCAGTGCCAGGACTAGGCATTTCTACAATGAGCAGTTCTTC. Translation: CASSARTRHFYNEQFF.

The chain employs TRBV6-1 and TRBJ2-5; D is possibly TRBD1 (5 bases). The CDR3 covers 15 residues. Germline values: CDR1 MNHNS, CDR2 SASEGT. The V and J ends lost 1 base and 1 base respectively, with 10 bases between them. The CDR3 coding sequence is TGTGCCAGCAGTGAAGGCAGGGCCATCCAAGAGACCCAGTACTTC. Its protein is CASSEGRAIQETQYF.

CDR3: CASSVDGAPYEQYF. CDR3 sequence (DNA): TGTGCCAGCAGCGTAGACGGGGCCCCCTACGAGCAGTACTTC. The chain couples TRBV9 to TRBJ2-7; possibly TRBD1 or TRBD2 for D (5 bases each). Germline V lookup: CDR1 SGDLS, CDR2 YYNGEE. Trimming pared 0 bases from V and 2 bases from J, leaving 9 bases between. This CDR3 region has 14 residues.

J is TRBJ2-7 and V is TRBV14; D gene unclear. The CDR3 covers 13 residues. Trimming pared 1 base from V and 6 bases from J, leaving 10 bases between. Germline V CDR1 and CDR2: SGHDN, FVKESK. For the CDR3, the DNA is TGTGCCAGCAGCCAAGCGCCGCGAAGCGAGCAGTACTTC. Its protein product is CASSQAPRSEQYF.

J is TRBJ2-2 and V is TRBV6-5; the match to TRBD2 covers 7 bases. The CDR3 loop spans 16 amino acids. J gave up 2 bases and V 2 bases, and 5 bases lay outside the gene matches. From germline, CDR1 is MNHEY and CDR2 SVGAGI. Written as DNA, the CDR3 is TGTGCCAGCAGTTACGGGCTAGCGGTTAACACCGGGGAGCTGTTTTTT. This encodes CASSYGLAVNTGELFF.

The V gene is TRBV4-1, the J gene TRBJ2-7, with D hard to call. The CDR3 is 15 amino acids. Germline CDR1 MGHRA, CDR2 YSYEKL. V lost 1 base, J lost 3 bases, and 13 bases lay in between. The chain's CDR3 is CASSQVWQTYYEQYF. In nucleotides, the CDR3 is TGCGCCAGCAGCCAAGTATGGCAGACCTACTACGAGCAGTACTTC.

This chain uses TRBV4-3 with TRBJ2-7; no firm D call. Between the trimmed V and J ends, which lost 3 bases and 3 bases, there was a span of 12 bases. The CDR3 spans 14 residues. Per the germline V gene, CDR1 is LGHNA and CDR2 is YSLEER. CDR3 sequence (DNA): TGCGCCAGCAGCCAGGAGCTAACAGTCTACGAGCAGTACTTC. Its translation: CASSQELTVYEQYF.

The rearrangement joins TRBV2 to TRBJ2-1, with a tentative D call TRBD2 (6 bases). The length of the CDR3 is 16 residues. CDR1 is SNHLY, CDR2 FYNNEI, per germline. Trimming removed 0 bases at V and 3 bases at J, with 12 bases between. The CDR3 sequence: CASSEARDSIYNEQFF. In DNA, the CDR3 is TGTGCCAGCAGTGAAGCGCGGGACTCCATCTACAATGAGCAGTTCTTC.

This clone showed up just once. The gene calls are TRBV7-9 and TRBJ2-6; no clear D gene. Trimming stripped 5 bases from V and 4 bases from J, with 15 bases between. This CDR3 comprises 16 residues. CDR1 is SEHNR and CDR2 is FQNEAQ in the germline V gene (reference sequence). The CDR3 reads CASSPRGAAGANVLTF. CDR3 DNA sequence: TGTGCCAGCAGCCCTAGAGGAGCAGCAGGGGCCAACGTCCTGACTTTC.

This clone is labeled medium-sized. The sample holds other DNA sequences that translate to the same CDR3. The V and J genes are TRBV6-5 and TRBJ2-7, with TRBD1 matching 9 bases. V lost 6 bases and J lost 4; bases outside the gene matches: 7. Germline-derived CDR1 and CDR2 are MNHEY and SVGAGI. The CDR3 sequence is 14 residues long. In DNA, the CDR3 is TGTGCCAGCAGCCCCGGGACAGGGAAGTACGAGCAGTACTTC. Residues: CASSPGTGKYEQYF.

The chain uses TRBV5-6 and TRBJ2-1, with no clear D. There are 17 residues in the CDR3. Germline CDR1 SGHDT, CDR2 YYEEEE. V dropped 6 bases and J dropped 0 bases, with 19 bases sitting between them. The CDR3 sequence is CASNSKFTASSYNEQFF. In DNA form, the CDR3 reads TGTGCCAGCAACTCTAAGTTTACAGCGAGCTCCTACAATGAGCAGTTCTTC.

This chain uses TRBV5-6 with TRBJ1-1; TRBD1 agrees at 9 bases. With 0 bases clipped from V and 7 bases from J, the junction kept 13 bases outside the gene matches. The CDR3 is 17 residues long. Germline V gene lookup returns CDR1 SGHDT and CDR2 YYEEEE. The CDR3 DNA reads as TGTGCCAGCAGCTTGGAATTCGCCGGGACAGGGCCCCTTGAAGCTTTCTTT. Amino acid sequence: CASSLEFAGTGPLEAFF.

This sequence joins TRBV11-2 and TRBJ2-7; D is unclear. The V gene's germline CDR1 is SGHAT and CDR2 FQNNGV. Between the trimmed V and J ends, which lost 7 bases and 4 bases, there was a span of 8 bases. The CDR3 sequence is 11 residues long. CDR3 nucleotides: TGTGCCAGCACAGACGCTTACGAGCAGTACTTC. Residues: CASTDAYEQYF.

The chain recombines TRBV9 with TRBJ2-5, with a possible D match to TRBD1 (5 bases). Trimming took 0 bases from V and 0 from J, leaving 9 bases between them. Germline CDR1 and CDR2: SGDLS and YYNGEE. This CDR3 has 15 amino acids. CDR3 nucleotide sequence: TGTGCCAGCAGCGTAGGTACAGGAGACCAAGAGACCCAGTACTTC. As protein: CASSVGTGDQETQYF.

This rearrangement joins TRBV30 to TRBJ2-1, with TRBD2 matching 9 bases. V dropped 3 bases and J dropped 5; count of bases not matched to a gene: 5. CDR1 GTSNPN and CDR2 SVGIG come from the germline V gene (reference sequence). CDR3 length equals 14 residues. Written as DNA, the CDR3 is TGTGCCTGGAGGGATAGCGGGAGTAACAATGAGCAGTTCTTC. This gives the protein CAWRDSGSNNEQFF.

The chain's CDR3 is CASRGGAGGPGQFF. In DNA form, the CDR3 reads TGTGCCAGCAGGGGGGGAGCGGGGGGCCCCGGGCAGTTCTTC. The chain carries TRBV27 and TRBJ2-1; TRBD2 matches at 9 bases. The V gene end was trimmed by 6 bases and the J gene end by 12 bases; junction bases not matched to a gene: 12. The CDR3 runs 14 residues. Germline lookup yields CDR1 MNHEY and CDR2 SMNVEV (reference sequence).

V is TRBV6-5 and J is TRBJ1-2; no reliable D call. From germline, CDR1 is MNHEY and CDR2 SVGAGI. Trimming removed 5 bases from V and 4 bases from J, with 14 bases in between. The CDR3 consists of 14 residues. The CDR3 region is CASSPRGRVYGYTF. The CDR3 bases are TGTGCCAGCAGTCCCCGAGGGAGGGTCTATGGCTACACCTTC.

The rearrangement links TRBV6-6 to TRBJ1-1; no firm D call. From germline, CDR1 is MNHNY and CDR2 SVGAGI (reference sequence). Trimming cost V 4 bases and J 4 bases, with 7 bases left between them. The CDR3 length is 12 residues. CDR3 bases: TGTGCCAGCAGTTCCGTAAGCACTGAAGCTTTCTTT. Translation: CASSSVSTEAFF.

This clone has more than one count but fewer than ten. The J gene is TRBJ2-7, the V gene TRBV5-6, with TRBD1 identical over 7 bases. The CDR3 loop spans 13 amino acids. CDR1 and CDR2 (germline): SGHDT, YYEEEE. V was pared by 0 bases and J by 7 bases, with 4 bases of the junction left unmatched. The CDR3: CASSLGQGREQYF. The CDR3 DNA reads TGTGCCAGCAGCTTGGGACAGGGACGAGAGCAGTACTTC. The full variable domain, rest sourced from reference TRBV5-6 and TRBJ2-7, is DAGVTQSPTHLIKTRGQQVTLRCSPKSGHDTVSWYQQALGQGPQFIFQYYEEEERQRGNFPDRFSGHQFPNYSSELNVNALLLGDSALYLCASSLGQGREQYFGPGTRLTVT.

By sample share, this clone is medium-sized. This chain's CDR3 is CASNLWGENTEAFF. CDR3 nucleotides: TGTGCCAGCAACCTGTGGGGGGAGAACACTGAAGCTTTCTTT. The chain uses TRBV5-6 and TRBJ1-1; D possibly corresponds to TRBD1 (5 bases). Germline V gene data show CDR1 as SGHDT and CDR2 as YYEEEE. Trimming took off 6 bases at V and 1 base at J, with 13 bases between the two ends. The CDR3 consists of 14 residues.

The chain couples TRBV5-6 to TRBJ2-4, with TRBD2 as a possible D gene (7 bases). The CDR3 consists of 15 residues. Germline V lookup: CDR1 SGHDT, CDR2 YYEEEE. Trimming took off 5 bases at V and 3 bases at J, with 15 bases between the two ends. CDR3 DNA: TGTGCCAGCAGAGCCCCGGGGGGCGTCAAAAACATTCAGTACTTC. Translation: CASRAPGGVKNIQYF.

This chain uses TRBV11-1 with TRBJ2-1; D remains ambiguous. Germline-derived CDR1 and CDR2 are SGHAT and FQDESV (reference sequence). The CDR3 has 13 amino acids. The V and J ends lost 6 bases and 0 bases respectively, with 6 bases between them. The CDR3 region has the DNA TGTGCCAGCAGTCGGAGCTCCTACAATGAGCAGTTCTTC. Translated, it gives CASSRSSYNEQFF.